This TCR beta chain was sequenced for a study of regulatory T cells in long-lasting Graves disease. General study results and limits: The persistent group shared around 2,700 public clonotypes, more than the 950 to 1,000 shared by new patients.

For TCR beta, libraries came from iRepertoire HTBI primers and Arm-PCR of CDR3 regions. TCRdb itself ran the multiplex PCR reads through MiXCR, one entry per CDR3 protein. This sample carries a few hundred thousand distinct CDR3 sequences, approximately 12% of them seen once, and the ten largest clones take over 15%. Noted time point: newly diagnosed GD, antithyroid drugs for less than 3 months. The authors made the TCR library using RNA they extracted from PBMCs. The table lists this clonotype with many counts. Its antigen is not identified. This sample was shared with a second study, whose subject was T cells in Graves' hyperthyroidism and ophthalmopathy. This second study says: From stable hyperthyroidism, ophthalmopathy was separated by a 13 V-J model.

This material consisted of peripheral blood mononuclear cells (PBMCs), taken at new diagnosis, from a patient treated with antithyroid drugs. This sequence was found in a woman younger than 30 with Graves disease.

The CDR3 DNA is TGTGCCAGCAAAGGGTTATGGGAGGTCAATCAGCCCCAGCATTTT. Protein sequence: CASKGLWEVNQPQHF. The genes are TRBV6-2 or TRBV6-3 and TRBJ1-5; no firm D call. In germline, CDR1 is MNHEY, CDR2 SVGEGT. This CDR3 is 15 amino acids long. Trimming removed 7 bases at V and 3 bases at J, with 16 bases between.